Below, 22 T cell receptor beta chains from the same sample are listed, as sequenced in a study of a mutant IDH1 vaccine in newly diagnosed glioma. The time point here: week 35, safety follow-up. Vaccine doses each comprised 300 ug of mutant IDH1 20-mer peptide, with topical imiquimod. The data were produced by immunoSEQ multiplex PCR, yet TCRdb's version contains in-frame clones alone and is incomplete. The sample holds roughly 26,000 clones, roughly 83% seen once. No antigens are known for them. The sequencing used PBMCs, collected from a glioma patient whose treatment included an IDH1 peptide vaccine. These TCRs come from a man aged 25 to 40 with glioma.

This clone was seen only once. This rearrangement joins TRBV19 to TRBJ1-2; 11 bases are shared with TRBD1. The CDR3 covers 12 residues. Trimming took 10 bases from V and 4 from J; bases not matched to a gene: 2. Germline CDR1 and CDR2: LNHDA and SQIVND (reference sequence). In DNA, the CDR3 is TGTGCCACCGGGACAGGGGGCTATGGCTACACCTTC. As protein: CATGTGGYGYTF.

This clone showed up just once. The chain links TRBV19 to TRBJ2-2, with 7 bases that match TRBD1. Trimming removed 5 bases from V and 5 bases from J; junction bases left unmatched: 8. Looked up from germline, CDR1 is LNHDA and CDR2 is SQIVND (reference sequence). CDR3 length: 15 residues. The CDR3 region has the DNA TGTGCCAGTAGTCCCCGGGACAGCCCTACCGGGGAGCTGTTTTTT. This translates into CASSPRDSPTGELFF.

The genes are TRBV2 and TRBJ1-2; D is unresolved. Germline assignment: CDR1 SNHLY and CDR2 FYNNEI. Trimming took 5 bases from V and 3 from J, leaving 10 bases between them. CDR3 length: 13 residues. CDR3 nucleotides: TGTGCCAGCAGTAAAGGGCGGGACTATGGCTACACCTTC. Protein: CASSKGRDYGYTF.

This clone was seen a handful of times. The CDR3 coding sequence is TGTGCCAGCATAGTCCAGTCTGATGAAAAACTGTTTTTT. Protein: CASIVQSDEKLFF. The chain combines TRBV2 with TRBJ1-4; no definite D call. Germline CDR1 reads SNHLY; CDR2 reads FYNNEI. The length of the CDR3 is 13 residues. V gave up 7 bases and J gave up 6 bases, with 12 bases separating them.

V gene TRBV6-5 combines with J gene TRBJ2-7, with TRBD1 matching over 7 bases. Trimming took 6 bases from V and 3 from J; bases not matched to a gene: 5. This CDR3 has 13 residues. From germline, CDR1 is MNHEY and CDR2 SVGAGI. The CDR3 coding sequence is TGTGCCAGCAGCTCAACAGGGGACTACGAGCAGTACTTC. This translates into CASSSTGDYEQYF.

The genes are TRBV15 and TRBJ1-5, with a possible D match to TRBD1 (6 bases). CDR1 LNHNV and CDR2 YYDKDF come from the germline V gene (reference sequence). Between the trimmed V and J ends, which lost 2 bases and 11 bases, there was a span of 19 bases. This CDR3 has 15 amino acids. CDR3 in amino acids: CATSRLTGPRAAQHF. CDR3 sequence (DNA): TGTGCCACCAGCAGATTAACAGGGCCTCGAGCAGCCCAGCATTTT.

The chain employs TRBV5-1 and TRBJ1-1; TRBD1 might be the D (5 bases). CDR3 size: 16 residues. V was pared by 3 bases and J by 5 bases, with 20 bases between. CDR1 SGHRS and CDR2 YFSETQ come from the germline V gene. For the CDR3, the DNA is TGCGCCAGCAGCTCAAACTGGAGGGCGGGGGGAACTGAAGCTTTCTTT. It encodes CASSSNWRAGGTEAFF.

This sequence joins TRBV7-2 and TRBJ1-3; D uncertain. V was clipped by 3 bases and J by 9 bases, with 9 bases between them. The CDR3 has 12 residues. Per germline, CDR1 SGHTA and CDR2 FQGNSA. The CDR3: CASSFDVGTIYF. The DNA for the CDR3 is TGTGCCAGCAGCTTCGACGTAGGCACCATATATTTT.

The CDR3 is CASSIGTGGTGELFF. For the CDR3, the DNA is TGTGCCAGTAGTATCGGGACAGGGGGGACCGGGGAGCTGTTTTTT. V usage is TRBV19 and J usage is TRBJ2-2; 11 bases are a match to TRBD1. Losses at the gene ends were 3 bases for V and 5 bases for J; bases not matched to a gene: 2. The CDR3 loop spans 15 amino acids. Germline CDR1 is LNHDA and CDR2 is SQIVND (reference sequence).

The CDR3 here is CASSVDRTSGRDNEQFF. As DNA, the CDR3 is TGTGCCAGCAGCGTAGATAGGACTAGCGGGAGGGACAATGAGCAGTTCTTC. J is TRBJ2-1 and V is TRBV9; 15 bases are a match to TRBD2. Germline V gene sequence: CDR1 SGDLS, CDR2 YYNGEE. This CDR3 is built from 17 residues. Trimming cost V 0 bases and J 5 bases; bases outside gene matches: 3. The complete variable domain, with remaining parts taken from reference TRBV9 and TRBJ2-1, reads DSGVTQTPKHLITATGQRVTLRCSPRSGDLSVYWYQQSLDQGLQFLIQYYNGEERAKGNILERFSAQQFPDLHSELNLSSLELGDSALYFCASSVDRTSGRDNEQFFGPGTRLTVL.

The chain employs TRBV5-1 and TRBJ2-7; 7 bases are shared with TRBD2. Germline V gene lookup returns CDR1 SGHRS and CDR2 YFSETQ. The junction had 8 bases not matched to a gene; V was cut back by 5 bases and J by 0 bases. CDR3 length: 15 residues. In DNA form, the CDR3 reads TGCGCCAGCAGGTTTGGGGGGGGGAGCTCCTACGAGCAGTACTTC. Translation: CASRFGGGSSYEQYF.

This clone has more than one count but fewer than ten. This rearrangement joins TRBV15 to TRBJ2-1; D unclear. CDR1 and CDR2 (germline): LNHNV, YYDKDF (reference sequence). V lost 0 bases to trimming and J lost 8 bases, with 8 bases between them. This CDR3 contains 13 residues. Written as DNA, the CDR3 is TGTGCCACCAGCAGAGAGGAGAAACATGAGCAGTTCTTC. Amino acids: CATSREEKHEQFF.

The gene calls are TRBV5-1 and TRBJ1-2; D possibly corresponds to TRBD1 (6 bases). The CDR3 runs to 14 residues. Trimming shortened V by 2 bases and J by 2 bases, and 10 bases separated the two germline ends. The germline gives CDR1 SGHRS, CDR2 YFSETQ. The CDR3 DNA follows: TGCGCCAGCAGCTTACAAGGGGGGAACTATGGCTACACCTTC. The encoded protein is CASSLQGGNYGYTF.

This clone was detected only a few times. In nucleotides, the CDR3 is TGTGCCAGCAGCAGGAGGGCAGAGAACACTGAAGCTTTCTTT. Translating it yields CASSRRAENTEAFF. The V call is TRBV6-5, the J call TRBJ1-1; D gene uncertain. This CDR3 is built from 14 residues. Germline CDR1 and CDR2: MNHEY and SVGAGI. The V gene lost 6 bases and the J gene lost 1 base, with 12 bases spanning the gap.

This chain links TRBV27 with TRBJ2-1; the match to TRBD1 covers 8 bases. The junction had 4 bases not matched to a gene; V was cut back by 5 bases and J by 1 base. The germline CDR1 and CDR2 sequences are MNHEY and SMNVEV (reference sequence). This CDR3 has 15 amino acids. Here the CDR3 DNA reads TGTGCCAGCAGTCTTGACAGGGGATCCTACAATGAGCAGTTCTTC. This translates into CASSLDRGSYNEQFF.

The rearrangement joins TRBV4-1 to TRBJ2-7, with 7 nucleotides matching TRBD1. CDR1 is MGHRA, CDR2 YSYEKL, per germline. Unmatched junction bases numbered 12, after V lost 8 bases and J lost 2 bases. The CDR3 length is 15 residues. The CDR3 spells CASAQGWTGAYEQYF. CDR3 nucleotides: TGCGCCAGCGCTCAAGGCTGGACAGGAGCCTACGAGCAGTACTTC.

The chain uses TRBV19 and TRBJ1-5, with D possibly matching TRBD1 (6 bases). Trimming removed 5 bases at V and 3 bases at J, with 11 bases between. The CDR3 length is 14 residues. Germline CDR1 is LNHDA and CDR2 is SQIVND (reference sequence). In DNA form, the CDR3 reads TGTGCCAGTAGTTTTGGACAGCCCAATCAGCCCCAGCATTTT. It encodes CASSFGQPNQPQHF.

V is TRBV10-2 and J is TRBJ1-3; D is unresolved. Trimming left V 2 bases short and J 0 bases short, with 11 bases between. The CDR3 consists of 16 residues. Germline V CDR1 and CDR2: WSHSY, SAAADI. CDR3 sequence: CASSEAVDSSGNTIYF. The CDR3 region has the DNA TGCGCCAGCAGTGAGGCAGTCGATAGCTCTGGAAACACCATATATTTT.

The chain links TRBV7-6 to TRBJ1-5, with D perhaps matching TRBD1 (5 bases). Looked up from germline, CDR1 is SGHVS and CDR2 is FNYEAQ. CDR3 length equals 16 residues. Trimming pared 4 bases from V and 3 bases from J, leaving 16 bases between. CDR3: CASSSAGTSFNQPQHF. CDR3 bases: TGTGCCAGCAGCTCCGCCGGGACTTCCTTCAATCAGCCCCAGCATTTT.

The chain combines TRBV11-1 with TRBJ1-5; a weak D match, TRBD1 (5 bases). This CDR3 comprises 13 residues. The V end lost 0 bases, the J end lost 9 bases, and 9 bases lay between the germline ends. CDR1 SGHAT and CDR2 FQDESV come from the germline V gene (reference sequence). The CDR3, as DNA: TGTGCCAGCAGCTTAGCGCGGGGGGGGCCCCAGCATTTT. This translates into CASSLARGGPQHF.

Written as DNA, the CDR3 is TGTGCCAGCAGTTTAAGGGGTAGAGCTTATAGCAATCAGCCCCAGCATTTT. Translating it yields CASSLRGRAYSNQPQHF. V and J are TRBV27 and TRBJ1-5, with D possibly matching TRBD1 (5 bases). The CDR3 has 17 amino acids. V gave up 2 bases and J gave up 0 bases, with 14 bases separating them. CDR1 MNHEY and CDR2 SMNVEV come from the germline V gene (reference sequence).

This sequence joins TRBV4-1 and TRBJ2-2; 7 bases fit TRBD2. After removal of 4 bases from V and 4 bases from J, the junction contained 6 bases not matched to a gene. This CDR3 has 15 amino acids. The germline CDR1 and CDR2 sequences are MGHRA and YSYEKL. DNA of the CDR3: TGCGCCAGCAGCCCCTCGGGGGAGGGCACCGGGGAGCTGTTTTTT. Translating gives CASSPSGEGTGELFF.